This entry describes one TCR beta chain. These data originate in a study of CD8+ T cells in alopecia areata. V dropped 4 bases and J dropped 2; count of bases not matched to a gene: 6. This CDR3 contains 15 residues. CDR1 SGDLS and CDR2 YYNGEE come from the germline V gene. Treatment: oral pan-JAK inhibitor, 5-10 mg twice daily. cDNA prepared by RNA extraction and subsequent reverse transcription served as the template for sequencing. Data came from immunoSEQ multiplex PCR; TCRdb stores just in-frame clones and leaves some out. Of more than 95,000 clones in the sample, under 90% were seen once. Sample: CD8+ T cells sorted from blood, taken at approximately week 31, from a patient treated with tofacitinib. V usage is TRBV9 and J usage is TRBJ2-7, with 10 bases aligning to TRBD1. The source of this sequence is a human donor with alopecia areata. The CDR3 is CASSPGGTGAYEQYF. As DNA, the CDR3 is TGTGCCAGCAGCCCCGGGGGGACAGGGGCCTACGAGCAGTACTTC.